This T cell receptor beta chain derives from a study of blood T cell repertoires in COVID-19. On the study more broadly: There were acute and convalescent COVID-19 samples, and they came from the United States, Italy and Spain. T cells, B-cell-depleted T cells, or PBMCs supplied cDNA or gDNA.

During active infection, Seattle patients enrolled and were then monitored through disease. V lost 0 bases and J 3 bases, leaving 13 bases between the germline ends. The CDR3 contains 15 residues. The germline CDR1 and CDR2 sequences are SGDLS and YYNGEE. Authors' methods: Amplified reference gene primers provided the basis for estimating nucleated cell counts. Produced via immunoSEQ multiplex PCR; TCRdb's table is partial and in-frame only. V and J calls and clone size are given by that table; D and trimming were obtained from the DNA. The sample consists of about 330,000 clones, over 80% of them appearing once.

This sequence was found in a young man with COVID-19, enrolled during active disease. Sequencing was performed on peripheral blood. The rearrangement joins TRBV9 to TRBJ2-7; D not resolved. In DNA form, the CDR3 reads TGTGCCAGCAGCGTAGGGTCAGACTCCTACTACGAGCAGTACTTC. Protein sequence: CASSVGSDSYYEQYF. The full variable domain, its missing parts supplied by reference TRBV9 and TRBJ2-7, is DSGVTQTPKHLITATGQRVTLRCSPRSGDLSVYWYQQSLDQGLQFLIQYYNGEERAKGNILERFSAQQFPDLHSELNLSSLELGDSALYFCASSVGSDSYYEQYFGPGTRLTVT.